This T cell receptor (beta chain) came from a study of shared clonotypes between healthy human individuals. The protocol was immunoSEQ multiplex PCR, while the TCRdb copy is restricted to in-frame clones and leaves out a portion. The sample holds over 2 million clones, about nine tenths seen once. The CDR3 spans 15 residues. Germline CDR1 and CDR2: SGHAT and FQDESV (reference sequence). Trimming took off 5 bases at V and 12 bases at J, with 20 bases between the two ends. Study-wide results and caveats: In general, naive subsets displayed greater estimated richness than memory subsets did. A handful of donors shared approximately 5% of their naive CD4 clonotypes.

A word on this clone: Antigen: not known.

Every one of the donors was a Caucasian adult that lived in Nashville, Tennessee. This chain joins TRBV11-1 and TRBJ2-6; the D is unclear. The origin of this receptor is a man aged 18 to 29 in good health. Some clones in this sample may be carry-over from other donors' samples. Sequenced input: naive CD4+ T cells from PBMCs. Subset here: CD45RA+ positively selected. CDR3 amino acids: CASSRRNSGLGVLTF. CDR3 bases: TGTGCCAGCAGCCGCAGAAACAGTGGCCTAGGCGTCCTGACTTTC.